This TCR beta chain was sequenced for a study of T cells in Graves' hyperthyroidism and ophthalmopathy. Findings and limits, study-wide: Most thyroid clonotypes expanded above 0.001 were also detected in blood.

TCR beta CDR3 regions were amplified from RNA. The study used the HTBI primer set for a first-round RT-PCR of the TCR CDR3. TCRdb reprocessed the multiplex PCR reads via MiXCR and lists one record per CDR3 protein. The sample shows hundreds of thousands of distinct CDR3 sequences, around 15% of them seen only once. Notes on this clonotype: Its specificity is unknown.

The source of the PBMCs was approximately 10 ml of fresh peripheral blood. This receptor was obtained from a woman aged 50 to 65 with Graves' ophthalmopathy. Sequencing used blood.

CDR3 loop: CASSYTSTQPQHF. The CDR3 DNA reads as TGTGCCAGCAGTTACACCAGTACTCAGCCCCAGCATTTT. The rearrangement joins TRBV6-9 to TRBJ1-5, with D uncertain. CDR3 length: 13 residues. The V gene's germline CDR1 is MNHGY and CDR2 SVAAGI. V shed 3 bases and J shed 6 bases, with 9 bases lying between them.